A single sample is the source of the 22 T cell receptor beta chains below, sequenced in a study of T cell responses to AZD1222 COVID-19 vaccine. TCRdb keeps only in-frame clones here, not all; method: immunoSEQ multiplex PCR. The repertoire consists of 95,000 to 130,000 clones, with 87% occurring once and the leading ten covering around 7.5%. Material: peripheral blood, obtained on day 0 of AZD1222 vaccination. The receptors shown here come from an adult in good health.

The rearrangement links TRBV9 to TRBJ2-5; D is possibly TRBD2 (5 bases). Trimming shortened V by 0 bases and J by 4 bases, and 10 bases separated the two germline ends. The CDR3 extends over 14 amino acids. Germline lookup yields CDR1 SGDLS and CDR2 YYNGEE. The CDR3 nucleotides are TGTGCCAGCAGCGTAGGTACTAGAAGAGAGACCCAGTACTTC. Translated, it gives CASSVGTRRETQYF.

The chain is built from TRBV1 and TRBJ1-5. TRBV1 has pseudogene status. This CDR3 region has 15 residues. The CDR3 coding sequence is TGCACCAGCAGCCATAACCGGGCTATGAGCCAGCCCCAGCATTTT. Protein product: CTSSHNRAMSQPQHF.

The V gene is TRBV11-2, the J gene TRBJ2-2, with 13 bases that match TRBD2. Germline lookup yields CDR1 SGHAT and CDR2 FQNNGV. This CDR3 region has 16 residues. The chain's CDR3 is CVTTGTSGNLNGELFF. CDR3 in DNA: TGTGTAACTACCGGGACTAGCGGGAACTTGAACGGGGAGCTGTTTTTT.

The chain uses TRBV30 and TRBJ1-2; TRBD1 aligns across 7 bases. The trim removed 1 base at V and 4 bases at J, leaving 9 bases unmatched. This CDR3 comprises 15 residues. Germline V gene data show CDR1 as GTSNPN and CDR2 as SVGIG (reference sequence). The CDR3 loop is CAWSGKRGQGYGYTF. The CDR3 DNA sequence: TGTGCCTGGAGTGGAAAGAGGGGGCAAGGCTATGGCTACACCTTC. Using reference TRBV30 and TRBJ1-2 for the parts outside the CDR3, the full variable domain is SQTIHQWPATLVQPVGSPLSLECTVEGTSNPNLYWYRQAAGRGLQLLFYSVGIGQISSEVPQNLSASRPQDRQFILSSKKLLLSDSGFYLCAWSGKRGQGYGYTFGSGTRLTVV.

The chain carries TRBV11-2 and TRBJ1-1; D unclear. The germline V gene has CDR1 SGHAT and CDR2 FQNNGV. Trimming stripped 1 base from V and 1 base from J, with 10 bases between. The CDR3 totals 15 residues. CDR3 sequence (DNA): TGTGCCAGCAGCTTAGCGTTTAGGCAGAACACTGAAGCTTTCTTT. Amino acids: CASSLAFRQNTEAFF. Together with reference TRBV11-2 and TRBJ1-1, the CDR3 gives the full variable domain: EAGVAQSPRYKIIEKRQSVAFWCNPISGHATLYWYQQILGQGPKLLIQFQNNGVVDDSQLPKDRFSAERLKGVDSTLKIQPAKLEDSAVYLCASSLAFRQNTEAFFGQGTRLTVV.

The chain links TRBV28 to TRBJ1-1, with 8 positions matching TRBD1. CDR3 length: 14 residues. With V trimmed by 6 bases and J by 5 bases, 8 bases remained unmatched. Germline values: CDR1 MDHEN, CDR2 SYDVKM. Here the CDR3 DNA reads TGTGCCAGCAGGGGTACAGGGGGGGGAACTGAAGCTTTCTTT. This sequence encodes CASRGTGGGTEAFF.

The chain carries TRBV7-8 and TRBJ2-1; possibly TRBD2 for D (5 bases). V lost 0 bases to trimming and J lost 6 bases, with 15 bases between them. The V gene's germline CDR1 is SGHVS and CDR2 FQNEAQ. The CDR3 covers 16 residues. The CDR3, as DNA: TGTGCCAGCAGCTTAGCGGGGTTGGTCGGAGGCAATGAGCAGTTCTTC. Its protein is CASSLAGLVGGNEQFF.

This sequence joins TRBV6-2 or TRBV6-3 and TRBJ1-6, with D unresolved. The CDR3 sequence is 16 residues long. V was clipped by 6 bases and J by 0 bases, with 12 bases between them. Germline V lookup: CDR1 MNHEY, CDR2 SVGEGT. The CDR3 nucleotides are TGTGCCAGCAGCCCTACAGTCAGCTCCTATAATTCACCCCTCCACTTT. This gives the protein CASSPTVSSYNSPLHF.

The V call is TRBV5-1, the J call TRBJ2-5; D may be TRBD1 (6 bases). This CDR3 comprises 15 residues. Trimming cost V 3 bases and J 0 bases, with 12 bases left between them. CDR1 is SGHRS and CDR2 is YFSETQ in the germline V gene. CDR3 region: CASSSTGQYQETQYF. In DNA form, the CDR3 reads TGCGCCAGCAGCTCAACTGGACAGTACCAAGAGACCCAGTACTTC.

In DNA form, the CDR3 reads TGTGCCAGCAGCCCCGGACAGGCGGAAAAACTGTTTTTT. Protein sequence: CASSPGQAEKLFF. The chain combines TRBV7-8 with TRBJ1-4; TRBD1 aligns across 7 bases. The CDR3 extends over 13 amino acids. The V gene end was trimmed by 5 bases and the J gene end by 8 bases; junction bases not matched to a gene: 5. Per the germline V gene, CDR1 is SGHVS and CDR2 is FQNEAQ.

V and J are TRBV7-8 and TRBJ1-6, with D unclear. Germline V CDR1 and CDR2: SGHVS, FQNEAQ. V dropped 0 bases and J dropped 8 bases, with 8 bases sitting between them. CDR3 length: 14 residues. The chain's CDR3 is CASSLALWDSPLHF. CDR3 bases: TGTGCCAGCAGCTTAGCGCTTTGGGATTCACCCCTCCACTTT.

V and J are TRBV3-1 (or the pseudogene TRBV3-2) and TRBJ1-4; maybe TRBD1 (6 bases). There are 15 residues in the CDR3. Trimming stripped 4 bases from V and 7 bases from J, with 16 bases between. The germline gives CDR1 LGHDT, CDR2 YNNKEL (reference sequence). CDR3 bases: TGTGCCAGCAGCCCACCCGGGGGCTGGAGTGAAAAACTGTTTTTT. Protein product: CASSPPGGWSEKLFF.

The chain links TRBV5-1 to TRBJ2-5; D perhaps matches TRBD2 (5 bases). The CDR3 loop spans 14 amino acids. The germline V gene has CDR1 SGHRS and CDR2 YFSETQ. With 4 bases removed from V and 1 base from J, the gap between germline ends came to 11 bases. The CDR3 sequence is CASSQLAGQETQYF. The CDR3 DNA reads as TGCGCCAGCAGCCAGCTAGCAGGCCAAGAGACCCAGTACTTC.

V gene TRBV11-2 combines with J gene TRBJ1-3; possible D gene TRBD1, 6 bases. The CDR3 contains 17 residues. Germline values: CDR1 SGHAT, CDR2 FQNNGV. Trimming took 2 bases from V and 0 from J, leaving 14 bases between them. The CDR3 DNA sequence: TGTGCCAGCAGCTTACGACAGGCTTCTTTCTCTGGAAACACCATATATTTT. It encodes CASSLRQASFSGNTIYF. Combining the CDR3 with reference TRBV11-2 and TRBJ1-3 gives the whole variable domain EAGVAQSPRYKIIEKRQSVAFWCNPISGHATLYWYQQILGQGPKLLIQFQNNGVVDDSQLPKDRFSAERLKGVDSTLKIQPAKLEDSAVYLCASSLRQASFSGNTIYFGEGSWLTVV.

The chain's CDR3 is CASSGGAFSSYNEQFF. The CDR3 DNA sequence: TGCGCCAGCAGCGGCGGGGCCTTTAGCTCCTACAATGAGCAGTTCTTC. The chain couples TRBV5-1 to TRBJ2-1; TRBD2 is a possible D gene (6 bases). Trimming cost V 4 bases and J 0 bases, with 14 bases left between them. CDR1 and CDR2 from the germline V gene are SGHRS and YFSETQ. This CDR3 has 16 residues.

This clone was seen just once. The chain couples TRBV28 to TRBJ1-3; TRBD1 is a possible D gene (6 bases). CDR3 length: 17 amino acids. Trimming removed 6 bases at V and 0 bases at J, with 18 bases between. CDR1 MDHEN and CDR2 SYDVKM come from the germline V gene. CDR3 bases: TGTGCCAGCAGGGAGGGGGGGATTCATTACTCTGGAAACACCATATATTTT. Translated, it gives CASREGGIHYSGNTIYF.

This sequence joins TRBV2 and TRBJ1-2; TRBD1 aligns across 10 bases. Germline trimming cut 4 bases from V and 7 bases from J; bases unmatched to any gene: 3. Looked up from germline, CDR1 is SNHLY and CDR2 is FYNNEI. The CDR3 totals 13 residues. The CDR3 sequence is CASSGQGASGYTF. The CDR3 DNA reads TGTGCCAGCAGTGGACAGGGGGCGAGTGGCTACACCTTC.

The chain is built from TRBV29-1 and TRBJ2-1, with D possibly being TRBD2 (5 bases). The germline V and J ends were trimmed by 3 bases and 7 bases, with 10 bases remaining between them. Germline-derived CDR1 and CDR2 are SQVTM and ANQGSEA. The CDR3 length is 12 residues. This CDR3 is CSVDPGRNEQFF. For the CDR3, the DNA is TGCAGCGTTGATCCGGGAAGGAATGAGCAGTTCTTC.

V is TRBV7-8 and J is TRBJ2-5, with a weak D call TRBD2 (5 bases). V lost 5 bases and J lost 8, with 12 bases in between. CDR3 length: 12 residues. In germline, CDR1 is SGHVS, CDR2 FQNEAQ. CDR3 amino acids: CASSQLGETQYF. The CDR3 nucleotides are TGTGCCAGCAGCCAACTCGGGGAAACCCAGTACTTC. The full variable domain, completed using reference TRBV7-8 and TRBJ2-5, is GAGVSQSPRYKVAKRGQDVALRCDPISGHVSLFWYQQALGQGPEFLTYFQNEAQLDKSGLPSDRFFAERPEGSVSTLKIQRTQQEDSAVYLCASSQLGETQYFGPGTRLLVL.

V is TRBV19 and J is TRBJ1-2, with D possibly TRBD1 on 6 matching bases. The CDR3 loop spans 14 amino acids. Germline values: CDR1 LNHDA, CDR2 SQIVND (reference sequence). Trimming took off 4 bases at V and 4 bases at J, with 13 bases between the two ends. The CDR3 bases are TGTGCCAGTAGTACGGGACATCCGTCCTATGGCTACACCTTC. Translating it yields CASSTGHPSYGYTF. Together with reference TRBV19 and TRBJ1-2, the CDR3 gives the full variable domain: DGGITQSPKYLFRKEGQNVTLSCEQNLNHDAMYWYRQDPGQGLRLIYYSQIVNDFQKGDIAEGYSVSREKKESFPLTVTSAQKNPTAFYLCASSTGHPSYGYTFGSGTRLTVV.

This clone was recorded once. As DNA, the CDR3 is TGTGCCAGTATGGGGACTAGCGGCTATGGTGAGCAGTTCTTC. Translated, it gives CASMGTSGYGEQFF. The rearrangement joins TRBV19 to TRBJ2-1; 11 bases are shared with TRBD2. Per germline, CDR1 LNHDA and CDR2 SQIVND (reference sequence). Germline trimming cut 7 bases from V and 9 bases from J; bases unmatched to any gene: 8. The CDR3 consists of 14 residues.

CDR3 DNA: TGTGCCAGCACCCTGCACAGGGGCAGCAATCAGCCCCAGCATTTT. Protein product: CASTLHRGSNQPQHF. The rearrangement uses TRBV2 and TRBJ1-5, with 7 bases that match TRBD1. Losses at the gene ends were 7 bases for V and 1 base for J; bases not matched to a gene: 7. The CDR3 runs 15 residues. Germline CDR1 is SNHLY and CDR2 is FYNNEI.